This entry features one T cell receptor beta chain sequence. It has no known antigen specificity. Per-nucleotide qualities are absent, and no much larger clonotype sits a single base away. The sample belongs to a study of blood T cell repertoires in COVID-19 (dated by TCRdb to the early 2020s). Background for the entire study: The collaborator samples originated in the United States, Italy and Spain and spanned the acute and convalescent phases of COVID-19. The prospective study material was composed of cDNA or gDNA derived from T cells, B-cell-depleted T cells, or PBMCs. Subjects who had been exposed to COVID-19, were actively infected with it, or had recovered from it provided the deeply sampled blood TCRbeta repertoires that made up the dataset. The repertoires were released in a freely available public database meant as a resource for research on the immune response to SARS-CoV-2. The samples were drawn from two sources: the first 160 participants of the ongoing ImmuneRACE study, and fewer than 1,500 subjects contributed by 6 global collaborators. Sample metadata almost always included a de-identified subject ID, COVID-19 status, age in years and sex. Where HLA class I and class II types were available, the types were taken from metadata supplied by the sample provider, not from assay-based typing. Overall results and qualifications from the work: The quantity of clinical and demographic metadata differed by source and by participant and was supplied without curation.

The collaborating institutions used their own protocols to collect whole blood in K2EDTA tubes. For TCRbeta analysis, collaborators shipped samples in one of three forms: frozen whole blood, isolated PBMCs, or DNA extracted from either of those sample types. TCRbeta CDR3 regions were amplified from genomic DNA by means of the immunoSEQ Assay, a bias-controlled multiplex PCR. The paper's data handling went like this. The number of nucleated cells in each sample was estimated by amplification of reference gene primers within the assay. Sequence reads were collapsed and filtered to measure the absolute abundance of every unique TCRbeta CDR3 rearrangement. For each sample, productive Simpson clonality was calculated by taking the square root of Simpson's diversity index across productive rearrangements. TCRdb carries this immuneACCESS record with in-frame sequences only. Its versions omit some clonotypes, under half of them owing to an unresolved V gene in the studies checked, with the rest unexplained. Clone size and V and J calls were adopted from that table, with D and trimming inferred from the DNA. The sample profile shows about 100,000 clones; approximately 80% of them were found once. The ten largest clonotypes hold roughly 29% of the sample.

Sequencing was performed on peripheral blood. The receptor was derived from a man between 70 and 80 years old with active or convalescent COVID-19.

The CDR3 protein sequence reads: CASSSVLGSEAFF. The sequenced DNA is TGTGCCAGCAGTTCTGTGCTGGGGAGTGAAGCTTTCTTT. The chain joins TRBV6-6 to TRBJ1-1; no D segment can be confidently identified. Taken from the germline V gene (reference sequence), the CDR1 and CDR2 loops are MNHNY and SVGAGI. V was cut back by 4 bases and J by 7 bases, leaving a gap of 13 bases between them. The CDR3 measures 13 amino acids from cysteine to phenylalanine. The sequence is cut down to CDR3 DNA, 39 bases in frame from base 1.